The clone carrying this T cell receptor (beta chain) was observed a single time. Its antigen is unidentified. The sample comes from a study of post-analysis software for immune sequencing data. General study points: Those with multiple sclerosis, the patient group, showed significantly lower normalized Chao1 diversity than controls. Elevated frequency relative to controls characterized roughly 5 TRBV segments in patients, TRBV5-6, TRBV5-1 and TRBV20-1 among them. Those samples that were prepared in the same batch co-clustered strongly by F measure.

The CDR3 runs 17 residues. Trimming cost V 5 bases and J 3 bases; bases outside gene matches: 15. Germline CDR1 reads MNHEY; CDR2 reads SMNVEV (reference sequence). Unique molecular identifiers were built into the TCR beta cDNA libraries. Some 500,000 cDNA molecules were obtained per 1 to 10 million input T cells. TCRdb reanalysed the PCR reads using MiXCR and keeps one entry per CDR3 protein. The repertoire holds about 820,000 distinct CDR3 sequences, with approximately 50% as singletons. Material: blood. The receptor comes from a girl aged 5-17 years with multiple sclerosis. This chain links TRBV27 with TRBJ2-7; 8 bases map to TRBD2. CDR3 loop: CASSPLSPAGELYEQYF. The CDR3 coding sequence is TGTGCCAGCAGTCCCCTGTCGCCAGCGGGAGAGCTCTACGAGCAGTACTTC.